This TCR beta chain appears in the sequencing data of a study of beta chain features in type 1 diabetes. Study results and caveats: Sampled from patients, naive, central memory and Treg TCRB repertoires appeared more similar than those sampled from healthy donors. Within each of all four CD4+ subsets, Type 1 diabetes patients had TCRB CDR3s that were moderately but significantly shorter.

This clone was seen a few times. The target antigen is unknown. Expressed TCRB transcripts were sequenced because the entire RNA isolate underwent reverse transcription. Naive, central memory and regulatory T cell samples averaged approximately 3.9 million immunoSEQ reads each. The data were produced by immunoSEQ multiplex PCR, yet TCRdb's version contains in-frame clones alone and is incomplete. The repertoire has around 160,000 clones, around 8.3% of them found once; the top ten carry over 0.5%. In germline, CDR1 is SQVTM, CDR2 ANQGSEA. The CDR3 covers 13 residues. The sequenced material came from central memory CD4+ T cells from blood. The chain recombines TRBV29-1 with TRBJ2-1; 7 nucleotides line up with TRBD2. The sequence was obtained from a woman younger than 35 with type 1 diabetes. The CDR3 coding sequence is TGCAGTATGGGGGGGAGGACGGGCAATGAGCAGTTCTTC. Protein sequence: CSMGGRTGNEQFF.